This record looks at one TCR beta chain sequence and its context. Germline loops: CDR1 SEHNR, CDR2 FQNEAQ (reference sequence). Trimming removed 1 base from V and 7 bases from J, with 11 bases in between. The CDR3 totals 14 residues. Seattle participants joined during active infection and were tracked over time. In the original analysis: Amplification of reference gene primers provided the estimated nucleated cell counts. Produced via immunoSEQ multiplex PCR; TCRdb's table is partial and in-frame only. That table is the source of V, J and clone size, and D and trimming were worked out from the DNA. The sample lists 160,000 or so clones; about 85% were seen once. These data originate in a study of blood T cell repertoires in COVID-19. Study-level background: PBMCs, B-cell-depleted T cells, or T cells provided the cDNA or gDNA that made up the material.

The receptor was isolated from a woman in her fifties or sixties with COVID-19, enrolled during active disease. The specimen sequenced was peripheral blood. The chain employs TRBV7-9 and TRBJ1-5; possible D gene TRBD1, 6 bases. This CDR3 reads CASSLEDSGQPQHF. The CDR3 nucleotides read TGTGCCAGCAGCTTAGAGGACAGTGGACAGCCCCAGCATTTT.